A single sample is the source of the 2 T cell receptor beta chains below, sequenced in a study of identical twins. One entry per CDR3 protein results from TCRdb running MiXCR on the 5' RACE reads. The sample has roughly 700,000 distinct CDR3 sequences; roughly 8% are singletons. The sample was also linked to a second study, of yellow fever vaccine responses in identical twins.

Material: PBMCs. The receptors stem from a woman under 30 in good health.

This clonotype has ten or more counts. This chain connects TRBV25-1 to TRBJ2-7; no reliable D call. This CDR3 is built from 14 residues. Between the trimmed V and J ends, which lost 3 bases and 0 bases, there was a span of 9 bases. CDR1 MGHDK and CDR2 SYGVNS come from the germline V gene. The CDR3 sequence is CASSEGVNSYEQYF. The DNA for the CDR3 is TGTGCCAGCAGTGAGGGTGTAAACTCCTACGAGCAGTACTTC.

This clonotype was seen repeatedly, ten times or more. V gene TRBV29-1 combines with J gene TRBJ2-7; D is undetermined. Germline CDR1 and CDR2: SQVTM and ANQGSEA. Trimming removed 5 bases from V and 0 bases from J, with 11 bases in between. The length of the CDR3 is 13 residues. This chain's CDR3 is CSVIRKSSYEQYF. DNA for the CDR3: TGCAGCGTTATACGGAAGAGCTCCTACGAGCAGTACTTC.